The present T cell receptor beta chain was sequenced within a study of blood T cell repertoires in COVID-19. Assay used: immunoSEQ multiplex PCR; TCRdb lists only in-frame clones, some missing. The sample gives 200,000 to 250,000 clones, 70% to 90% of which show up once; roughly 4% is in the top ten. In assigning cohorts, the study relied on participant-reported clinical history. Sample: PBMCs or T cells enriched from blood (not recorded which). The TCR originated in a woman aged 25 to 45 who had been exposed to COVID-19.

This CDR3 reads CASTQGTGVRYGYTF. CDR3 nucleotides: TGTGCCAGTACCCAGGGAACAGGGGTGAGGTATGGCTACACCTTC. V gene TRBV19 combines with J gene TRBJ1-2, with 7 nucleotides matching TRBD1. The V gene's germline CDR1 is LNHDA and CDR2 SQIVND (reference sequence). CDR3 size: 15 residues. The V gene end was trimmed by 7 bases and the J gene end by 5 bases; junction bases not matched to a gene: 13.